This T cell receptor beta chain was profiled in a study of tumor and adjacent non-tumor tissue in lung cancer. No cell sorting was done before RNA was extracted from the tissue. The library came from three nested PCR rounds adapted from ARM-PCR protocols. From the multiplex PCR reads, TCRdb called clonotypes with MiXCR, one entry per CDR3 protein. The table lists 65,000 to 90,000 distinct CDR3 sequences, roughly 70% of them singletons. Remarks on this clonotype: One end of the junction does not line up with germline, which may come from a read error.

Germline V CDR1 and CDR2: MGHRA, YSYEKL. The CDR3 contains 16 residues. This sequence was found in an older woman with non-small cell lung cancer. Sequencing used lung tumor tissue. The chain has TRBV4-1 and TRBJ1-1; D perhaps matches TRBD1 (5 bases). In DNA, the CDR3 is TGCGCCAGCAGCCAAGTTGGTCAGGGTGTTGACACTGAAGATTTCTTT. Translating gives CASSQVGQGVDTEDFF.